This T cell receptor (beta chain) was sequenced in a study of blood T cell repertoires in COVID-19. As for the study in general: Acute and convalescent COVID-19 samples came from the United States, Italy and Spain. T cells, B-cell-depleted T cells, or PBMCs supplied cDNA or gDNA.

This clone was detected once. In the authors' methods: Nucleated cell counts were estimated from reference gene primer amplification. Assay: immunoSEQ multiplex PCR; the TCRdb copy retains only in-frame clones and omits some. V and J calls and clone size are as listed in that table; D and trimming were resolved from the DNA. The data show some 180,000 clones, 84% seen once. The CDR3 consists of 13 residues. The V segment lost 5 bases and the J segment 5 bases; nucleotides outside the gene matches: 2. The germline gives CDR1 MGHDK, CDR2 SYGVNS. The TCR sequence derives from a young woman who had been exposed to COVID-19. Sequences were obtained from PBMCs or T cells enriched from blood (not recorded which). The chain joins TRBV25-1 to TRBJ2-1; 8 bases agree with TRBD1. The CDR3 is CASSNRGDNEQFF. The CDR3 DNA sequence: TGTGCCAGCAGTAACAGGGGGGACAATGAGCAGTTCTTC.